This paragraph covers one T cell receptor beta chain sequence. This CDR3 has 16 residues. Germline V CDR1 and CDR2: MNHEY, SMNVEV (reference sequence). Trimming stripped 6 bases from V and 1 base from J, with 19 bases between. The sample originates from a study of blood T cell repertoires in COVID-19. Sequencing used immunoSEQ multiplex PCR; TCRdb keeps in-frame clones, though not all of them. The sample lists about 260,000 clones, about nine tenths occurring once. The chain has TRBV27 and TRBJ2-7, with a weak D call TRBD2 (7 bases). This TCR was recovered from a middle-aged woman who had recovered from COVID-19. The specimen was peripheral blood. The CDR3 DNA reads TGTGCCAGCAGGCCTTTGGCAGGGGAGGGGTCCTACGAGCAGTACTTC. Protein: CASRPLAGEGSYEQYF.